This T cell receptor (beta chain) was identified in a study of control samples from healthy donors and cancer patients. The V gene's germline CDR1 is GTSNPN and CDR2 SVGIG (reference sequence). The CDR3 is 12 amino acids. Only one count was recorded for this clone. A read error may produce the germline difference seen at one junction end. Libraries were prepared by immunoSEQ multiplex PCR; TCRdb keeps only in-frame clonotypes and omits some of them. The data contain 150,000 to 200,000 clones, approximately 86% of them seen just once; the ten biggest clones take up under 2%. Sample: blood. The rearrangement links TRBV30 to TRBJ2-5; 7 positions agree with TRBD2. This receptor was identified in a man younger than 35 in good health. DNA of the CDR3: TGTGCCTGTGCTAGCGGACCAACAGTATTGGACTTC. Translation gives CACASGPTVLDF.